One sample yielded the 11 T cell receptor beta chains listed below, sequenced in a study of T cell responses to AZD1222 COVID-19 vaccine. Repertoires were generated with immunoSEQ multiplex PCR, while TCRdb's copy carries only in-frame clones and drops some. The sample has fewer than 150,000 clones, about 86% seen once. The material sequenced was peripheral blood, taken 28 days after the second AZD1222 dose. These receptors all stem from an adult who received the AZD1222 COVID-19 vaccine.

The chain links TRBV4-2 to TRBJ1-4, with D perhaps TRBD1 (6 bases). The V and J ends lost 5 bases and 0 bases respectively, with 22 bases between them. The CDR3 has 19 residues. Germline CDR1 and CDR2: LGHNA and YNFKEQ. This CDR3 is CASSSQGGGLYATNEKLFF. The CDR3 bases are TGTGCCAGCAGCTCTCAGGGAGGGGGACTTTATGCAACTAATGAAAAACTGTTTTTT.

V and J are TRBV11-2 and TRBJ2-7; 8 positions agree with TRBD1. This CDR3 is built from 14 residues. The V gene end was trimmed by 5 bases and the J gene end by 3 bases; junction bases not matched to a gene: 6. Germline loops: CDR1 SGHAT, CDR2 FQNNGV. CDR3 region: CASSPRQGYYEQYF. The CDR3 nucleotides read TGTGCCAGCAGCCCCCGACAGGGGTACTACGAGCAGTACTTC.

The rearrangement links TRBV5-6 to TRBJ2-7; 8 bases are a match to TRBD1. Germline CDR1 SGHDT, CDR2 YYEEEE. Trimming cost V 5 bases and J 12 bases; bases outside gene matches: 19. CDR3 length equals 15 residues. DNA for the CDR3: TGTGCCAGCAGTCCCGCAGAACTGACAGGGGCAAATTGGTACTTC. This translates into CASSPAELTGANWYF.

This rearrangement joins TRBV4-1 to TRBJ2-1, with no clear D. Germline lookup yields CDR1 MGHRA and CDR2 YSYEKL. V was trimmed by 3 bases and J by 1 base, leaving 10 bases between them. The CDR3 contains 15 residues. CDR3 sequence reads: CASSQTRSSYNEQFF. The DNA of the CDR3 is TGCGCCAGCAGCCAGACTCGGAGTTCCTACAATGAGCAGTTCTTC.

The CDR3 here is CASSPSGTSGNEQFF. The CDR3 nucleotides read TGTGCCAGCAGCCCTTCCGGGACTAGCGGCAATGAGCAGTTCTTC. The chain is built from TRBV28 and TRBJ2-1; 11 bases are a match to TRBD2. The germline CDR1 and CDR2 sequences are MDHEN and SYDVKM. Germline trimming cut 6 bases from V and 6 bases from J; bases unmatched to any gene: 7. The length of the CDR3 is 15 residues.

The chain uses TRBV12-3 or TRBV12-4 and TRBJ1-3; tentatively, D is TRBD1 (6 bases). V was trimmed by 7 bases and J by 4 bases, leaving 11 bases between them. This CDR3 has 13 amino acids. The CDR3 DNA reads TGTGCCAGCACCCTCGGACAGGGAAACACCATATATTTT. This translates into CASTLGQGNTIYF.

This clone was observed a few times. The chain joins TRBV5-5 to TRBJ2-7; 8 positions match TRBD1. The CDR3 is 15 residues long. V shed 0 bases and J 3 bases; nucleotides not matched to a gene: 5. Germline V gene sequence: CDR1 SGHKS, CDR2 YYEKEE (reference sequence). This chain's CDR3 is CASSLARGRVYEQYF. Written as DNA, the CDR3 is TGTGCCAGCAGCTTGGCCAGGGGGCGAGTCTACGAGCAGTACTTC.

The genes are TRBV5-1 and TRBJ2-3; D is uncertain. Germline CDR1 reads SGHRS; CDR2 reads YFSETQ. The CDR3 is 14 residues long. V was pared by 1 base and J by 1 base, with 7 bases between. The CDR3 nucleotides read TGCGCCAGCAGCTTGTTGGAGCGCACAGATACGCAGTATTTT. Protein sequence: CASSLLERTDTQYF.

The V call is TRBV7-3, the J call TRBJ2-1, with a possible D match to TRBD2 (5 bases). The ends were cut back, 5 bases at V and 1 base at J, with 18 bases in the middle. CDR1 is SGHTA and CDR2 is FQGTGA in the germline V gene. The CDR3 is made up of 17 amino acids. The chain's CDR3 is CASSRLGSGGSYNEQFF. As DNA, the CDR3 is TGTGCCAGCAGCCGATTGGGCAGTGGAGGATCCTACAATGAGCAGTTCTTC.

This clone appeared a few times. The genes are TRBV7-2 and TRBJ2-1; D remains unclear. This CDR3 has 14 residues. Germline values: CDR1 SGHTA, CDR2 FQGNSA. Trimming cost V 2 bases and J 8 bases, with 13 bases left between them. The CDR3 DNA follows: TGTGCCAGCAGCTTAAAACCAGCGCCGGATGAGCAGTTCTTC. Its translation: CASSLKPAPDEQFF.

This sequence joins TRBV19 and TRBJ2-1; D might be TRBD1 (6 bases). Germline V CDR1 and CDR2: LNHDA, SQIVND (reference sequence). The length of the CDR3 is 13 residues. Trimming cost V 6 bases and J 10 bases, with 16 bases left between them. The CDR3 loop reads CASRGASRREQFF. The CDR3 nucleotides read TGTGCCAGTAGGGGGGCCTCCAGGCGGGAGCAGTTCTTC.